A single T cell receptor (beta chain) is shown here with its context. The antigen is unknown. This sample was taken from a study of siplizumab effects on memory and regulatory T cells. General study results and limits: Treatment with siplizumab left mappable alloreactive CD4+ clones averaging roughly 69% Treg-derived, compared with 26.9% in controls. There appeared to be greater diversity in naive T cells than in memory cells, and naive T cells seemed major contributors to the alloresponse.

The study assayed around 9.3 x 10^4 TCR templates per sample. Sequenced by immunoSEQ multiplex PCR; TCRdb stores in-frame clones only, minus some. The table lists tens of thousands of clones, about 96% of them singletons. The CDR3 sequence is 15 residues long. Germline lookup yields CDR1 WSHSY and CDR2 SAAADI. V trimming: 3 bases; J trimming: 2 bases; junction bases outside the gene matches: 3. The TCR was taken from a human donor in good health. The sequencing input was naive CD8+ T cells sorted from blood. The rearrangement links TRBV10-2 to TRBJ2-5; 10 nucleotides match TRBD2. The CDR3 sequence: CASSETSGAQETQYF. The CDR3 nucleotides read TGCGCCAGCAGTGAAACTAGCGGGGCACAAGAGACCCAGTACTTC.